Sequencing of this TCR beta chain was carried out in a study of blood T cell repertoires in COVID-19. Profiling relied on immunoSEQ multiplex PCR, and the TCRdb table lists in-frame clones only, not all of them. This sample carries over 95,000 clones, around 88% of them seen once, and the ten largest clones take 15% to 20%. This clonotype originated in a human donor with acute or convalescent COVID-19. The donor label of this sample is uncertain. Sequenced: peripheral blood.

The CDR3 DNA is TGTGCCAGCAGCTTGACGAGCGATCATTCACCCCTCCACTTT. Translated: CASSLTSDHSPLHF. The chain combines TRBV7-9 with TRBJ1-6; D gene ambiguous. This CDR3 is 14 amino acids long. Germline V lookup: CDR1 SEHNR, CDR2 FQNEAQ (reference sequence). V lost 3 bases and J lost 8, with 11 bases in between.